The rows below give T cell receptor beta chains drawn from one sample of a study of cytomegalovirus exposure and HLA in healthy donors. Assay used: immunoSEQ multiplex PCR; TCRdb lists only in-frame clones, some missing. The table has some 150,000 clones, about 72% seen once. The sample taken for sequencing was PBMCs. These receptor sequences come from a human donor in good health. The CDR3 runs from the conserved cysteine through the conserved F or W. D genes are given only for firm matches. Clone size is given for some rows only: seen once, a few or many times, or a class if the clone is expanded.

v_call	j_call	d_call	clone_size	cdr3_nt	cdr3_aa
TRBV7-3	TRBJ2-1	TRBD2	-	TGTGCCAGCAGCCCCCTCGCGGGGGCCTACAATGAGCAGTTCTTC	CASSPLAGAYNEQFF
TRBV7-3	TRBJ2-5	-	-	TGTGCCAGCAGCTTGAGTCTACAAGAGACCCAGTACTTC	CASSLSLQETQYF
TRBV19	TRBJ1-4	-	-	TGTGCCAGTACCGACTCCGGGGGGCTGGATGAAAAACTGTTTTTT	CASTDSGGLDEKLFF
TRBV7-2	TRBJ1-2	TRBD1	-	TGTGCCAGCAGCTTAGCGGACAGGGTACACGGCTACACCTTC	CASSLADRVHGYTF
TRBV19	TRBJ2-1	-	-	TGTGCCAGTAGTGACGGGGTGGGTACGGAGCAGTTCTTC	CASSDGVGTEQFF
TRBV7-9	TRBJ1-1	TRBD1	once	TGTGCCAGCAGCTTAAGCAGGGGGCTAAGGACGCTCACTGAAGCTTTCTTT	CASSLSRGLRTLTEAFF
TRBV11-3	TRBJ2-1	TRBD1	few	TGTGCCAGCAGCTTAGGGCAGGGGGCGGCAAATGAGCAGTTCTTC	CASSLGQGAANEQFF
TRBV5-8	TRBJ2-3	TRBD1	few	TGTGCCACCAAGGACAGGGCTTACACAGATACGCAGTATTTT	CATKDRAYTDTQYF
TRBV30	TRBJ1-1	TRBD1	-	TGTGCCTGGAGTCCGCCGACAGGGATCAATGAAGCTTTCTTT	CAWSPPTGINEAFF
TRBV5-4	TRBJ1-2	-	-	TGTGCCAGCAGCCCCGCCGGGGATAACTATGGCTACACCTTC	CASSPAGDNYGYTF
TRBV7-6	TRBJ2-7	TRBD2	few	TGTGCCAGCAGCTTAGCGGGGGGGGGCTCCTACGAGCAGTACTTC	CASSLAGGGSYEQYF
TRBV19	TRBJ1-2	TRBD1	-	TGTGCCAGTAGTACTGGACAGGGTGGGGGCTACACCTTC	CASSTGQGGGYTF
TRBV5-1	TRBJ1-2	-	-	TGCGCCAGCAGCTTGGACGGGGCTAACTATGGCTACACCTTC	CASSLDGANYGYTF
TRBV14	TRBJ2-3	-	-	TGTGCCAGCAGCCTTTTACCTCTAGCGCCAGATACGCAGTATTTT	CASSLLPLAPDTQYF
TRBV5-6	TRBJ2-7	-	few	TGTGCCAGCAGCATGCACAGGGATGGGAGCGAGCAGTACTTC	CASSMHRDGSEQYF
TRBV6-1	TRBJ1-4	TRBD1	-	TGTGCCAGCAGGGGAACGACAGGGGAGAATGAAAAACTGTTTTTT	CASRGTTGENEKLFF
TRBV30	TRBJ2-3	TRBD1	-	TGTGCCTGGAGGTCCGGGACAGAAGTACCAGATACGCAGTATTTT	CAWRSGTEVPDTQYF
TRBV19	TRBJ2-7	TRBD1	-	TGTGCCAGTAGTATAGGGACAGGTATCCCCTACGAGCAGTACTTC	CASSIGTGIPYEQYF
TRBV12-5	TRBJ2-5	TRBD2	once	TGTGCTAGTGGTTGGGATAGCGGGGGGGCGGAGACCCAGTACTTC	CASGWDSGGAETQYF
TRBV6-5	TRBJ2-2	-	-	TGTGCCAGCATGCAGGGTGATTGGACCGGGGAGCTGTTTTTT	CASMQGDWTGELFF
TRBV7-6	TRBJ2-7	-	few	TGTGCCAGCAGCTTAATTCCAGGGATCTACGAGCAGTACTTC	CASSLIPGIYEQYF
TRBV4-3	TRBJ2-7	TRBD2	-	TGCGCCAGCAGCCAGAAAACGACTAGCGGGGGGTACGGGTACGAGCAGTACTTC	CASSQKTTSGGYGYEQYF
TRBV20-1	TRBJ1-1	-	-	TGCAGTGTAAGACGGGGAGGGGTCGCTTTCTTT	CSVRRGGVAFF
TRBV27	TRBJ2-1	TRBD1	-	TGTGCCAGCAATTCCTTGGACAGGGCCCCTCTGTTTGAGCAGTTCTTC	CASNSLDRAPLFEQFF
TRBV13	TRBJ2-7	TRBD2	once	TGTGCCAGCAGCTTAAGGCTAGCGGGGGGTTCCTACGAGCAGTACTTC	CASSLRLAGGSYEQYF
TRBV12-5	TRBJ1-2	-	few	TGTGCTAGTGGTTCGGAGGGAGGGGCTCTCCGGGGGATCTATGGCTACACCTTC	CASGSEGGALRGIYGYTF
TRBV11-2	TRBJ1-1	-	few	TGTGCCAGCAGCTTAGATCTGAGGGAAATCGCTGAAGCTTTCTTT	CASSLDLREIAEAFF
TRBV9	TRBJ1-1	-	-	TGTGCCAGCAGCGTACGCCAGGTGAACACTGAAGCTTTCTTT	CASSVRQVNTEAFF
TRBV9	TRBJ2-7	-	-	TGTGCCAGCAGCGTAGCTGCAGGCAGGGGCTACGAGCAGTACTTC	CASSVAAGRGYEQYF
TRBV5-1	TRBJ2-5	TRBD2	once	TGCGCCAGCAGAGAGCTAGCGGGGAGCCAAGAGACCCAGTACTTC	CASRELAGSQETQYF
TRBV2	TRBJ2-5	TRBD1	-	TGTGCCAGCAGGGGGACAGCCGTGACCCAGTACTTC	CASRGTAVTQYF
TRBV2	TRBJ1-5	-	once	TGTGCCAGCACCCAGGACACGGTTGGCAATCAGCCCCAGCATTTT	CASTQDTVGNQPQHF
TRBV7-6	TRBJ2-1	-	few	TGTGCCAGCAGCTTTGCCGGGATCAATGAGCAGTTCTTC	CASSFAGINEQFF
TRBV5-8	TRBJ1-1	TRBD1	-	TGTGCCAGCAGCTTGGGACAGGGGGTGGGGGCTGAAGCTTTCTTT	CASSLGQGVGAEAFF
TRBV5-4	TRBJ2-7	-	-	TGTGCCAGCAGCTCCCACAGGGACTCCTACGAGCAGTACTTC	CASSSHRDSYEQYF
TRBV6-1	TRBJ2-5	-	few	TGTGCCAGCAGTGAAGCTGGAGTTTTGGGGACCCAGTACTTC	CASSEAGVLGTQYF
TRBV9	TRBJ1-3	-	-	TGTGCCAGCAGACAGGGCTCTGGAAACACCATATATTTT	CASRQGSGNTIYF
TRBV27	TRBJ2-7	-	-	TGTGCCAGCAGGGACTACTCCTACGAGCAGTACTTC	CASRDYSYEQYF
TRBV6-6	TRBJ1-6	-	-	TGTGCCAGCAGTAACGGGATTTTGAATTCACCCCTCCACTTT	CASSNGILNSPLHF
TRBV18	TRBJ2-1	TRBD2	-	TGTGCCAGCTCACCCCTGCCTAGCGGTAACAATGAGCAGTTCTTC	CASSPLPSGNNEQFF
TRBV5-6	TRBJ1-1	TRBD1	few	TGTGCCAGCAGCTGGGACAGGGGGCGAAGCACTGAAGCTTTCTTT	CASSWDRGRSTEAFF
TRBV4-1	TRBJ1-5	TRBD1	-	TGCGCCAGCAGACCAACAGGGGGAAGCAACCAGCCCCAGCATTTT	CASRPTGGSNQPQHF
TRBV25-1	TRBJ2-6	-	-	TGTGCCAGCAGTGAATCAGGTCCAGGGTTTGGGGCCAACGTCCTGACTTTC	CASSESGPGFGANVLTF
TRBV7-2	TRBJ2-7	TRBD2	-	TGTGCCAGCAGCATACGACTAGCGGGGGGGACCTACGAGCAGTACTTC	CASSIRLAGGTYEQYF
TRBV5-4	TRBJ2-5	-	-	TGTGCCAGCAGCTTGTCGCTCCAGGGAAAGGATGAGACCCAGTACTTC	CASSLSLQGKDETQYF
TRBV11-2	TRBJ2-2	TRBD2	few	TGTGCCAGCAGCCAGAGCGGGGGGGCCGGGGAGCTGTTTTTT	CASSQSGGAGELFF
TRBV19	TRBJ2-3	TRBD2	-	TGTGCCAGTAGTTACACCGGGACTACCCCAATCGGCACAGATACGCAGTATTTT	CASSYTGTTPIGTDTQYF
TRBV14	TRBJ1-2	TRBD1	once	TGTGCCAGCAGCCAAGCACGACAGGGCGACTATGGCTACACCTTC	CASSQARQGDYGYTF
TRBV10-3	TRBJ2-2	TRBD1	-	TGTGCCATCAGTGAGTCGGCTGGACAGGGTGACACCGGGGAGCTGTTTTTT	CAISESAGQGDTGELFF
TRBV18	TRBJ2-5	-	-	TGTGCCAGCACGGGACTGGGAGAGACCCAGTACTTC	CASTGLGETQYF
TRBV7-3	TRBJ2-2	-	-	TGTGCCAGCAGCTTAACGGGGACAAGGAACACCGGGGAGCTGTTTTTT	CASSLTGTRNTGELFF
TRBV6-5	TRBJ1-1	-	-	TGTGCCAGCAGTTACTCATCCCCGGGGATGGGTGAAGCTTTCTTT	CASSYSSPGMGEAFF
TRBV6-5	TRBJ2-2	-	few	TGTGCCAGCAGATCTCTTCGGGTGACGGGCGGGGAGCTGTTTTTT	CASRSLRVTGGELFF
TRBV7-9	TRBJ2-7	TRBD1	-	TGTGCCAGCAGCCCCCGGACAGGCTACGAGCAGTACTTC	CASSPRTGYEQYF
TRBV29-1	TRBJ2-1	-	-	TGCAGCGTTGAAGTCTTTGAGGGGGGGAGGAATGAGCAGTTCTTC	CSVEVFEGGRNEQFF
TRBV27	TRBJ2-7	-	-	TGTGCCAGCAGTTTATCGGGCAGCTCCTACGAGCAGTACTTC	CASSLSGSSYEQYF
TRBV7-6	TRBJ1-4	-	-	TGTGCCAGCAGCTTAGGGGGGGGAGAGGAAAAACTGTTTTTT	CASSLGGGEEKLFF
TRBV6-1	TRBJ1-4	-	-	TGTGCCAGCAGTGAAGCTCGCACTGCAACTAATGAAAAACTGTTTTTT	CASSEARTATNEKLFF